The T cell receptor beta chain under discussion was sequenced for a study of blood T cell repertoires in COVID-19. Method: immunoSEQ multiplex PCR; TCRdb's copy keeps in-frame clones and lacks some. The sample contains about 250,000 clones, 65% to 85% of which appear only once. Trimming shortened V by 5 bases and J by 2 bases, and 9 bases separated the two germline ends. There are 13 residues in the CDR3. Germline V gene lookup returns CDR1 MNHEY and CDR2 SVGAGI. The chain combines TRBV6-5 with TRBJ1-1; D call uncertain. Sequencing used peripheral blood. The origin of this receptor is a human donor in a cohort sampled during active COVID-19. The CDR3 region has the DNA TGTGCCAGCAGTCTGACGGGAAACACTGAAGCTTTCTTT. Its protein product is CASSLTGNTEAFF.